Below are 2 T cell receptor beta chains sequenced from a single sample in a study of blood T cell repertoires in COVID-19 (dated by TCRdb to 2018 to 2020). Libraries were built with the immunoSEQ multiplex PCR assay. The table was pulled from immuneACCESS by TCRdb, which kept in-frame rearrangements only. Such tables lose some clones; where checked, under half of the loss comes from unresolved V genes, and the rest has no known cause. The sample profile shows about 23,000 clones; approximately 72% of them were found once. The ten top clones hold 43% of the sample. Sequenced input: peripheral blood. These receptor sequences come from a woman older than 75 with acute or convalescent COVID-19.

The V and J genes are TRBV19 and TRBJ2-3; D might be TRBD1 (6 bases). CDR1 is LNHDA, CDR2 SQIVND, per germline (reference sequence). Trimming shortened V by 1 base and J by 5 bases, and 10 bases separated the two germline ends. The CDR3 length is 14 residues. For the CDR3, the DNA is TGTGCCAGTAGTATAGGGACAGCTTTAGATACGCAGTATTTT. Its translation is CASSIGTALDTQYF.

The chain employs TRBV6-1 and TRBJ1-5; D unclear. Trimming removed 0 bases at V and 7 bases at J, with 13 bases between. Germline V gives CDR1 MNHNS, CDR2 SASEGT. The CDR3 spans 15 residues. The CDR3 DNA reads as TGTGCCAGCAGTGAAGCGCGCGGTAGTCCACAGCCCCAGCATTTT. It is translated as CASSEARGSPQPQHF.